This TCR beta chain came from a study of T cell responses to AZD1222 COVID-19 vaccine. General study findings and limits: Just a handful of AZD1222 recipients tested seropositive at baseline. In a largely white British group with more females than males, clonal diversity was possibly underestimated.

Worth noting for this clone: Its antigen is unknown.

Sequencing used immunoSEQ multiplex PCR; TCRdb keeps in-frame clones, though not all of them. In the table there are 150,000 to 190,000 clones, 90% of which are singletons. This TCR was recovered from an adult in good health. The sequences come from peripheral blood, collected on day 0 of AZD1222 vaccination.

The CDR3 DNA is TGCAGTGCTAGCGGGATGTACGAGCAGTACTTC. Translated, it gives CSASGMYEQYF. This chain links TRBV20-1 with TRBJ2-7; the D gene is possibly TRBD2 (5 bases). Germline-derived CDR1 and CDR2 are DFQATT and SNEGSKA (reference sequence). V was cut by 3 bases and J by 4 bases, with 7 bases left in between. The CDR3 has 11 residues.